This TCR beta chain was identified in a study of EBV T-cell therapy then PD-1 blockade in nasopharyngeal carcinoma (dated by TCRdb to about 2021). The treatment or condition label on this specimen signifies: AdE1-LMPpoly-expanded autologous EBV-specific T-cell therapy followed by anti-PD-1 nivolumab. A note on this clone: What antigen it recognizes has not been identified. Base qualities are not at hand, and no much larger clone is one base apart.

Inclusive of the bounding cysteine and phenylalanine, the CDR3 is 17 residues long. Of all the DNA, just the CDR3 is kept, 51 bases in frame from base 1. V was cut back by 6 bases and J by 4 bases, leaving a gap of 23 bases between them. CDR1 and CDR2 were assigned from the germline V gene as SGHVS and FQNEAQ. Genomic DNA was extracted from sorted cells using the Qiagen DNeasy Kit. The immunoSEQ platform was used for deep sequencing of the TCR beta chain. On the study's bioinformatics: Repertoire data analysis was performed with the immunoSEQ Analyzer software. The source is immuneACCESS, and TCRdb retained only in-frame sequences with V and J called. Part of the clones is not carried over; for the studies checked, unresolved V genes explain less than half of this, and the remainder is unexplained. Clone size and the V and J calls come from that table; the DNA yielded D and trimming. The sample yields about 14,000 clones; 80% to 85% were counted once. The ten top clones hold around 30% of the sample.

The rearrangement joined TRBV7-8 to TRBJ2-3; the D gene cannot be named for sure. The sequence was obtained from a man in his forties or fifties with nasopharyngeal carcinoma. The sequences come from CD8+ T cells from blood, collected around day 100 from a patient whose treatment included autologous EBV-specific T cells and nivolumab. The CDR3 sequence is CASSHRPHLTRADTQYF. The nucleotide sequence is TGTGCCAGCAGTCACAGACCGCACCTAACCCGGGCAGATACGCAGTATTTT.